This paragraph covers one T cell receptor beta chain sequence. The target of this receptor is not known. Base qualities are not provided; no much larger clone lies one nucleotide away. The CDR3 regions of human TCRbeta chains were analyzed by immunosequencing. As for the authors' bioinformatics: TCRs in the repertoires were matched against a reference library of SARS-CoV-2-specific TCRs that had been generated with the MIRA antigen-specificity platform. Breadth was defined as the fraction of unique TCRs that were SARS-CoV-2-associated, and depth was defined as the fraction of total T cells that were SARS-CoV-2-associated. Using the MIRA data, each spike-specific TCR was mapped to the spike region that the TCR reacts to and placed in a CD4 or CD8 class. Log10-transformed breadth and depth values were compared by one-way ANOVA with Sidak's multiple comparisons tests. The clones in this table, taken by TCRdb from immuneACCESS, are in-frame only. Not every clone is retained; where verified, under half of the shortfall comes from an unresolved V gene, and the cause of the rest is unknown. Clone size and V and J calls were adopted from that table, with D and trimming inferred from the DNA. This sample gives about 180,000 clones in total; 85% to 90% of them show up just once. In total, the top ten clones hold less than 0.55% of the sample.

This record comes from a study of T cell responses to AZD1222 COVID-19 vaccine (TCRdb year 2021). Concerning the study at large: Because spike-specific TCR depth and breadth did not differ between the two schedules, AZD1222 recipients who got a second dose at roughly 4 weeks were pooled with those who got a second dose at roughly 12 weeks. TCR sequencing was performed for roughly 240 trial participants, of whom 207 were given two doses of AZD1222 and around 25 were given two doses of MenACWY control vaccine. Enrollment into the trials was organized by age into subgroups of 18-55, 56-69 and 70-plus years, and those subgroups contained about 160, 30 and 59 TCR-sequenced participants, respectively. Findings and caveats that apply to the study as a whole: The vaccine-associated CD4 TCRs covered the entire spike protein, and the dominant responses fell in regions 160-218 and 743-854. Conclusions about previously exposed vaccinees are limited because only six or seven AZD1222 recipients were SARS-CoV-2 seropositive at baseline. Most participants were white British and females outnumbered males, and the authors suggested that clonal diversity may have been underestimated. Because no day 14 peak-response samples were available, repertoires were characterized only after the peak T cell response. The 56-69-year group was small, and its depth increase did not reach significance, likely because of low power. After two AZD1222 doses, both the breadth and the depth of spike-specific TCRs were significantly higher than at day 0 and than in MenACWY recipients. Epitopes outside the regions mutated in the B.1.351 and B.1.1.7 variants were reportedly recognized by nearly half of the unique spike-specific TCRs.

V and J are truncated by 3 bases and 9 bases respectively, leaving an intervening sequence of 21 bases. CDR1 and CDR2 (LGHDT, YNNKEL) derive from the germline V gene (reference sequence). From cysteine to phenylalanine, the CDR3 is 16 amino acids long. Only the CDR3 portion is preserved as DNA: 48 bases, with reading frame beginning at the first base. The time point tag for this specimen amounts to: baseline before first vaccination. Vaccinee samples came from UK trials COV001 and COV002, including a single-blind randomized controlled phase 2/3 trial of AZD1222 (ChAdOx1 nCoV-19) in healthy adults. For TCRbeta chain sequencing, PBMC samples from trial participants were taken at day 0 and at day 28 after the second dose.

Here the chain combines TRBV3-1 (or the pseudogene TRBV3-2) and TRBJ2-1, with the D segment possibly TRBD1 or TRBD2, each aligning over 5 bases. Here the sequenced sample was peripheral blood, taken on day 0 of AZD1222 vaccination. This TCR derives from an adult in good health. The encoded CDR3 is CASSHDPGPTRGEQFF. The DNA sequence is TGTGCCAGCAGCCACGATCCGGGACCCACCCGGGGTGAGCAGTTCTTC.